This TCR beta chain originates from a study of blood T cell repertoires in COVID-19. In the study overall: Specimens from acute and convalescent COVID-19 originated in the United States, Italy and Spain.

The V and J ends lost 0 bases and 7 bases respectively, with 6 bases between them. This CDR3 is 11 amino acids long. Per germline, CDR1 DFQATT and CDR2 SNEGSKA (reference sequence). This clone was seen once. Original handling: Reference gene primer amplification gave estimated nucleated cell counts. The repertoire was sequenced with immunoSEQ multiplex PCR; TCRdb's copy has only in-frame clones and lacks some. The V and J calls and clone size were taken over from that table, and D and trimming were inferred from the DNA. The repertoire has around 67,000 clones, around 90% of them found once; the top ten carry 1.9%.

The chain uses TRBV20-1 and TRBJ1-1; D gene uncertain. The TCR sequence derives from a woman aged 80 or over with active or convalescent COVID-19. The sequencing input was peripheral blood. The CDR3 DNA reads as TGCAGTGCTAGAGATAGTATTGAAGCTTTCTTT. Residues: CSARDSIEAFF.